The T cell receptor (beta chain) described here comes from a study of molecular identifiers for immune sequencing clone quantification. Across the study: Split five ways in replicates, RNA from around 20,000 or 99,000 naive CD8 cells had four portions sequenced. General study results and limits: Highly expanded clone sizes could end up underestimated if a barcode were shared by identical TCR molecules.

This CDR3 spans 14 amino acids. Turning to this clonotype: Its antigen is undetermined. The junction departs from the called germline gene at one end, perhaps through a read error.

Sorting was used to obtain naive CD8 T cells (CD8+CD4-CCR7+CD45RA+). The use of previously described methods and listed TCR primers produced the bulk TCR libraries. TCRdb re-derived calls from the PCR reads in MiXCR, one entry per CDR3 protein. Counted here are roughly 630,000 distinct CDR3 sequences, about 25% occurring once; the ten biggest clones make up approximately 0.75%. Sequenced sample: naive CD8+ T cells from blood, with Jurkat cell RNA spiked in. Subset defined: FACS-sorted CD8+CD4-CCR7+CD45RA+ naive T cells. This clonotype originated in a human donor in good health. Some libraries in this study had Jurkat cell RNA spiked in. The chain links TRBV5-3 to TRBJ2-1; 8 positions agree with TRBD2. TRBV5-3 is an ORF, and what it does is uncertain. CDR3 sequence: CASSSVTSVYEQFF. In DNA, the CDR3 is TGTGCCAGCAGCTCCGTGACTAGCGTATATGAGCAGTTCTTC.